The clone carrying this TCR beta chain came up many times. This entry belongs to a study of response to subunit inactivated influenza vaccine. In TCRdb, the RT-PCR reads were re-called with MiXCR into one record per CDR3 protein. Here the sample spans 150,000 to 200,000 distinct CDR3 sequences, over 9.5% being singletons. The CDR3 is made up of 12 amino acids. V gave up 6 bases and J gave up 1 base, with 7 bases separating them. Germline CDR1 reads MDHEN; CDR2 reads SYDVKM. The same specimen was also included in a second study, on T cells expressing NK-cell markers. Per that paper: A 5'RACE template switching approach incorporating UMIs was used to make TCR beta cDNA. Of the CD8+ T cell pool in five or six donors, roughly 1.0-7.5% was accounted for by dominant NKG2C+ clonotypes.

Specimen: CD8+ T cells sorted from PBMCs, collected 11 to 12 days after vaccination. The clonotype was recovered from a man between 45 and 60 years old who received an inactivated influenza vaccine. The V and J genes are TRBV28 and TRBJ2-7; D gene uncertain. The CDR3 DNA is TGTGCCAGCAGCGGACCTTCCTACGAGCAGTACTTC. Translation: CASSGPSYEQYF.